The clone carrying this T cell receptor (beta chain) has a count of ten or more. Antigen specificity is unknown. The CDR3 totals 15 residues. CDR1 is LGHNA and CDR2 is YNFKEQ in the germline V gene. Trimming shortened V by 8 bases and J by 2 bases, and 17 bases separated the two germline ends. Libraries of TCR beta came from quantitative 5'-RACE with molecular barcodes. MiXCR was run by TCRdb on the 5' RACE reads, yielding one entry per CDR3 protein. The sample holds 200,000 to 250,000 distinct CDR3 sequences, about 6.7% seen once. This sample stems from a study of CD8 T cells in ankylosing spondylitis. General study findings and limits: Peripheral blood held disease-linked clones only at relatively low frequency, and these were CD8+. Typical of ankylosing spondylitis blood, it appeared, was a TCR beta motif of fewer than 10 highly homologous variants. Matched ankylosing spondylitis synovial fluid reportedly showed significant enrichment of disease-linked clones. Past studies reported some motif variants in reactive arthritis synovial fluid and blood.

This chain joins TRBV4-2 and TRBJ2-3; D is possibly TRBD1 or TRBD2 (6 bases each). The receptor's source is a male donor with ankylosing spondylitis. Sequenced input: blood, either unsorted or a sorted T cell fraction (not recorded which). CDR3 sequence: CASQPGASDTDTQYF. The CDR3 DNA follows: TGTGCCAGCCAACCAGGGGCTAGCGACACAGATACGCAGTATTTT.